This TCR beta chain was sequenced during a study of cytomegalovirus exposure and HLA in healthy donors (dated by TCRdb to 2016 to 2017). Background on the whole study: An earlier analysis of 587 of the donors reported approximately 300 Gb of sequence data and 117 million unique TCR beta sequences obtained from roughly 170 million T cells. A separate validation cohort of roughly 130 different subjects was used in addition to the 666-subject first cohort. Of the approximately 400 genotyped donors, roughly 80% fell in the genetic ancestry cluster associated with self-reported Caucasian donors. To predict cytomegalovirus infection status, the study brought together high-throughput TCR immunosequencing, statistical association of individual TCRs with disease status, and machine learning. Donor age, sex, ethnicity and CMV serostatus were compiled together with the repertoire data. In an earlier analysis of 550 to 700 of the donors, high-throughput TCR beta sequencing was used to judge whether each TCR beta V gene segment behaved as functional or pseudogenic. The study aimed to test whether signatures of past pathogen exposure could be identified by cataloging public T cell receptors. Because of strong linkage in the cohort, roughly five DR-DQ haplotypes were treated as single units for association and clustering. Among some 410 genotyped donors of the cohort, an average of approximately 220,000 unique TCR beta nucleotide sequences was sequenced per donor, of which about 19% were non-productive. Every discovery cohort repertoire had been produced on one sequencing platform. In a later genetic analysis, genome-wide SNP genotypes for about three fifths of the roughly 670 donors were used, and that subset was treated as a discovery cohort. The study used immunosequencing to profile the T cell repertoires of several hundred subjects and linked those repertoires to cytomegalovirus serostatus. A later analysis re-examined previously published TCR beta repertoires from roughly 650 donors and added high-resolution HLA genotyping to investigate patterns of TCR occurrence. The later analysis used no new phenotypic data to find candidate immune exposures, relying instead on TCR beta sequences and their occurrence across donors. Typing coverage differed by locus: A, B, C, DRB1 and DQB1 were typed in roughly 620-640 donors, DQA1 in 500 to 550, DPA1 in some 570, and DPB1 in roughly 470. HLA typing included class I and class II loci at four-digit resolution. Around 330 gigabases of sequencing data and around 80 million unique TCR sequences made up an early release that covered nearly 650 HLA-typed donors.

The sample holds a few counts of this clone. The target of this receptor is not known. Base qualities are not at hand, and no much larger clone is one base apart. What the research found in general, with its limitations: When HLA alleles, especially DR and DQ, strongly co-occurred, TCR associations were difficult to assign to individual alleles. An earlier analysis of approximately 600 of the donors showed that most TCR beta V segments appeared in productive rearrangements either about 87% or about 30% of the time, which broadly matched IMGT annotations. A further reported finding was that TCR beta sequences accurately predicted the HLA-A and HLA-B alleles for most subjects in the first cohort. Because some donors lacked HLA typing at each locus, the association tests relied only on the typed subset. The cohort was sequenced for TCR beta chains only, and without alpha or paired-chain data the features that could be detected were limited. The classifier was reported to diagnose cytomegalovirus status with high specificity and sensitivity in both the original cohort and the validation cohort. A later analysis found that TCR association rates varied across HLA loci, with DRB1 alleles showing the most associated TCRs and HLA-C alleles the fewest. It was suggested by the authors that the approach could potentially be generalized to other disease states and immunological phenotypes. Three of the identified cytomegalovirus-associated TCR beta chains were confirmed in vitro to be specific for cytomegalovirus antigens. While some public TCRs were present in many individuals, most TCR sequences turned up only very rarely across donors. Sequencing depth was assumed to be roughly uniform across donors in the presence/absence analyses, though that assumption may not hold. In a later analysis, HLA-associated TCR beta chains showed more clonal expansion and lower generation probabilities than non-associated chains that were equally common. Some 15 rarely observed V segments, including chromosome 9 orphons, were excluded from the earlier analysis of approximately 600 of the donors because counts were too low. The 87-base-pair reads could not distinguish some IMGT-functional V segments, including TRBV6-2 and TRBV6-3, so those segments were excluded. Correlated functional status among segregating V segments might reflect linkage disequilibrium, but an unknown experimental factor could not be ruled out. A later analysis reported that several top co-occurrence clusters appeared linked to parvovirus B19, influenza, CMV and Epstein-Barr virus. In a later genetic analysis, a missense DCLRE1C variant was associated with V-gene and J-gene trimming of TCR beta chains, and the association was replicated in an independent cohort. The study listed around 160 TCR beta chains as associated with cytomegalovirus. The sequencing pipeline was judged likely to have produced a cluster of highly shared sequence variants as a technical artifact. A later analysis associated about 18,000 TCR beta sequences with specific HLA alleles at a false discovery rate of 0.05. A later genetic analysis reported fewer N-insertions in productive TCRs among donors in an Asian-associated ancestry cluster than the approximately 700-donor mean. CMV serostatus was the only immune exposure information available for the cohort. A later analysis found that most CMV-associated TCR beta chains appeared HLA-restricted, with HLA associations seemingly driven largely by CMV exposure.

To prepare the library, the immunoSEQ multiplex PCR assay was applied. A mixture of 60 forward primers for TCR Vbeta segments and 13 reverse primers for TCR Jbeta segments was used in the multiplex PCR. The CDR3 region of rearranged TCR beta genes was amplified from genomic DNA with a multiplex PCR assay. The Illumina HiSeq System was used to sequence the amplified TCR beta libraries as 87-base-pair reads. Per the source publication's procedure: Across the roughly 600 repertoires, a later analysis counted 78 million or so unique TCR beta chains, around 10 million of which were shared by at least two donors. To remove PCR and sequencing errors, raw reads were error-corrected and collapsed into unique sequences using a nearest-neighbor algorithm that merged closely related sequences. V, D and J gene segments were assigned by aligning CDR3 sequences to IMGT reference sequences. For a sequence to be retained, a match of at least six nucleotides was required to both a V gene segment and a J gene segment. Rearrangements were classified as productive when the CDR3 lacked stop codons and remained in frame with V and J, and all other rearrangements were classified as non-productive. CDR3 was defined according to IMGT convention as the region running from the second conserved V-encoded cysteine to the conserved J-encoded phenylalanine. The earlier analysis of about 610 of the donors excluded sequences that lacked an unambiguous match to a single V gene segment. An earlier analysis of 587 of the donors classified V segments as functional when productive rearrangements were above 56.7% and as segregating when the standard deviation between donors was above 5%. A statistical classification framework was built to diagnose cytomegalovirus status from the catalog of TCR beta chain sequences. V and J gene assignment, in a later analysis, came from comparing TCR nucleotide sequences with IMGT/GENE-DB human TR gene sequences. Using the TCRdist pipeline, a later analysis assigned CDR3 sequences along with most-parsimonious VDJ recombination scenarios. In a later analysis, every TCR beta chain was defined by the combination of its CDR3 amino acid sequence and its V-gene family, and reads without a unique V-gene family were dropped. A later analysis removed 450 to 600 highly shared, low-generation-probability nucleotide sequences to deal with suspected cross-contamination and a sequencing artifact. For each public chain, a later analysis derived a clonal expansion index from normalized ranks of inferred template counts within each repertoire. A later analysis computed generation probabilities with a VDJ recombination model fitted to out-of-frame rearrangements, and checked the results against IGoR. Hypergeometric tests were used in a later analysis to score TCR-TCR, TCR-HLA and TCR-CMV co-occurrence, with a repertoire-size bias correction applied to the TCR pairs. To estimate false discovery rates, a later analysis permuted the HLA or CMV assignments 20 times. In a later analysis, co-occurring TCRs were grouped using DBSCAN, and TCRdist sequence similarity was added for clustering within HLA-allele-positive subsets. Repertoires with fewer than 30,000 or more than 120,000 public chains were left out of co-occurrence clustering, as were five repertoires with anomalous nucleotide sharing. The table comes from immuneACCESS by way of TCRdb, which keeps in-frame sequences with V and J called. Part of the clones is missing from these tables; in studies checked, under half for an unresolved V gene and the rest for unknown reasons. Clone size and the V and J calls come from that table; the DNA yielded D and trimming. The sample table shows fewer than 70,000 clones, and about 76% are seen once. Together, the top ten hold roughly 5.5% of the sample.

The CDR3 numbers 14 residues from cysteine through phenylalanine. This entry keeps only the CDR3 DNA: 42 bases, framed from base 1. The germline V gene gives CDR1 as MNHNS and CDR2 as SASEGT. V is clipped by 10 bases and J by 3 bases, and the sequence between their germline boundaries is 16 bases long. The cohort was made up of about 610 healthy bone marrow donors. At the time of sampling, every cohort member was nominally healthy, though immune exposures that went unrecorded were likely present. The donor tested CMV seronegative, placing the donor among the 350 to 400 seronegative members of the cohort. A peripheral blood sample was provided by each donor, and peripheral blood mononuclear cells were used for TCR beta sequencing. The Qiagen DNeasy Blood Extraction Kit was used to extract genomic DNA from the blood cell samples.

The chain joins TRBV6-1 to TRBJ1-5; TRBD1 is perhaps the D gene, given 5 matching bases. The TCR was taken from a man aged 45 to 65 in good health and CMV-seronegative. Sequenced: PBMCs. The sequenced DNA: TGTGCCACCTTACGACAGTGGGACAATCAGCCCCAGCATTTT. The resulting protein is CATLRQWDNQPQHF.